The clone carrying this TCR beta chain has only a few counts. Germline and junction disagree at one end, which may indicate a read error. Expressed TCRB transcripts were sequenced after all isolated RNA was converted to cDNA. The protocol was immunoSEQ multiplex PCR, while the TCRdb copy is restricted to in-frame clones and leaves out a portion. This sample has 150,000 to 190,000 clones, with over 8.5% found just once. The data were obtained in a study of beta chain features in type 1 diabetes. CDR3 length: 13 residues. CDR1 is SGHAT, CDR2 FQNNGV, per germline. The chain uses TRBV11-2 and TRBJ2-5; TRBD1 matches 7 bases. The TCR sequence derives from a man between 18 and 29 years old in good health. The sequenced material came from central memory CD4+ T cells from blood. CDR3 sequence: CASSVDRAETQYF. Here the CDR3 DNA reads TGTGCCAGCAGCGTAGACAGGGCGGAGACCCAGTACTTC.